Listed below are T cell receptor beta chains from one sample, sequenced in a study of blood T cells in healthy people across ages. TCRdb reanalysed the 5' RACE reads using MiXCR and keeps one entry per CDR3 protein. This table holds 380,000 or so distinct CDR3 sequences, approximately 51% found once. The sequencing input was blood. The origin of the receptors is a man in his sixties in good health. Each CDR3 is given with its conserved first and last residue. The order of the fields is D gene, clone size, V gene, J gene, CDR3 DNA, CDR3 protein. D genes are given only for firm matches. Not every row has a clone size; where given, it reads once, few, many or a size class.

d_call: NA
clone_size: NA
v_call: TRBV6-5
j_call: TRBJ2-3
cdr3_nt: TGTGCCAGCACTAAGACAAACACAGATACGCAGTATTTT
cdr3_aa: CASTKTNTDTQYF

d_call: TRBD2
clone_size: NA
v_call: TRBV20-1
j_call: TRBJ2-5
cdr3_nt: TGCAGTGCTAGCCAGTTAGCGGGAGTAGGGGAGACCCAGTACTTC
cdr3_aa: CSASQLAGVGETQYF

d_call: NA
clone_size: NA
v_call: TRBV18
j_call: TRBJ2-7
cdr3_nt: TGTGCCAGCTCACCAGGAGGGCGGCAGTCCTACGAGCAGTACTTC
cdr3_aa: CASSPGGRQSYEQYF

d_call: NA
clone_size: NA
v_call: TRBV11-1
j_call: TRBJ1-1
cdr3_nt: TGTGCCAGCAGCTTAGCAGGGTTCTCTGAAGCTTTCTTT
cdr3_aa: CASSLAGFSEAFF

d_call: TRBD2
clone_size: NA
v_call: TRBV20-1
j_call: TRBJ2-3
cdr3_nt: TGCAGTGCTAGAACTCGGACTAGTCTGGATACGCAGTATTTT
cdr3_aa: CSARTRTSLDTQYF

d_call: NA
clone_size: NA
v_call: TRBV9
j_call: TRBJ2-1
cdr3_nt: TGTGCCAGCAGCGTGGCTCAAGGGAATGAGCAGTTCTTC
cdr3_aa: CASSVAQGNEQFF

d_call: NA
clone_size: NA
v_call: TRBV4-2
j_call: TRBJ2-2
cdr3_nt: TGTGCCAGCAGCCGAGGGATCACCGGGGAGCTGTTTTTT
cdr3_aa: CASSRGITGELFF

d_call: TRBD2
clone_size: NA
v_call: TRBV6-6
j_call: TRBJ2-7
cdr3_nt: TGTGCCAGCAGTCCCTGGGGGGGTTACGAGCAGTACTTC
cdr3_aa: CASSPWGGYEQYF

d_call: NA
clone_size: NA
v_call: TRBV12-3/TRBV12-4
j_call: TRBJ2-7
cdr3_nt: TGTGCCAGCAGTCCCCGTCCGGCTAGCGTCTACGAGCAGTACTTC
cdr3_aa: CASSPRPASVYEQYF

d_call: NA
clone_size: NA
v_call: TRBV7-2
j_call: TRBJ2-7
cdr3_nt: TGTGCCAGCAGCCCTACGAAGCAGGCCTACGAGCAGTACTTC
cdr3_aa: CASSPTKQAYEQYF

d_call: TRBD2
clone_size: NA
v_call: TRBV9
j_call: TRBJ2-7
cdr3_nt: TGTGCCAGCAGCGTAGGTATTAGCGGGAGATACGAGCAGTACTTC
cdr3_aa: CASSVGISGRYEQYF

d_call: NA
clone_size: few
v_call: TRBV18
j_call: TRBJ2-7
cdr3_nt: TGTGCCAGCTCACCGCTGGCGCGGGGAACGACCTACGAGCAGTACTTC
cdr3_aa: CASSPLARGTTYEQYF

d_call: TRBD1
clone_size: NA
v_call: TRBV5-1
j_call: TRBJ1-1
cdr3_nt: TGCGCCAGCAGCTTGGAAGTCAGGGGGCGTCGATCAACCACTGAAGCTTTCTTT
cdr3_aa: CASSLEVRGRRSTTEAFF

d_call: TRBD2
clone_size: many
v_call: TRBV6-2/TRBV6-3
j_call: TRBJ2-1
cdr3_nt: TGTGCCAGCAGACCTAGCGGGGCTCAAGAGGAGCAGTTCTTC
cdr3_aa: CASRPSGAQEEQFF

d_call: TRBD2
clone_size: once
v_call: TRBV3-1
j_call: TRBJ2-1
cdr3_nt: TGTGCCAGCAGCCAACCCCTGGGCGCGGGGGGGCCGCAGGAGCAGTTCTTC
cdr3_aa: CASSQPLGAGGPQEQFF

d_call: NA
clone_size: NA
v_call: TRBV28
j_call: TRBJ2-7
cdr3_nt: TGTGCCAGCAGTTTGGGAAAAAACTACGAGCAGTACTTC
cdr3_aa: CASSLGKNYEQYF

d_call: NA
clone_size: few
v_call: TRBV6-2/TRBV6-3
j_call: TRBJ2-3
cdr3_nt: TGTGCCATCACCCCTACCGGTAGCGGTAGCACAGATACGCAGTATTTT
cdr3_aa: CAITPTGSGSTDTQYF

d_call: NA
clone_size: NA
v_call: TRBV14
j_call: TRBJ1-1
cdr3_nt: TGTGCCAGCAGCCCCTCAGTCCGGTCTGAAGCTTTCTTT
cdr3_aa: CASSPSVRSEAFF

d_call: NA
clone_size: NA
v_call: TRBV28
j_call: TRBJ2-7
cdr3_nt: TGTGCCAGCAGTTTACAGGGGGGGTTCTACGAGCAGTACTTC
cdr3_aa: CASSLQGGFYEQYF

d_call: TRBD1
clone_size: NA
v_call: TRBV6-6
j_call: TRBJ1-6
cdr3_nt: TGTGCCAGCAGTTATCCGACAGGGAGTAATTCACCCCTCCACTTT
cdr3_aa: CASSYPTGSNSPLHF

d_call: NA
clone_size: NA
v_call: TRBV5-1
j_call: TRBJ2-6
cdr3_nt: TGCGCCAGCAGCTTGCTGGCGCCTGGGGCCAACGTCCTGACTTTC
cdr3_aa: CASSLLAPGANVLTF

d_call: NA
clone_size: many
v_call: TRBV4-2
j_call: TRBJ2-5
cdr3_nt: TGTGCCAGCAGCGCCTCATCCGGGGACAAAGAGACCCAGTACTTC
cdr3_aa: CASSASSGDKETQYF

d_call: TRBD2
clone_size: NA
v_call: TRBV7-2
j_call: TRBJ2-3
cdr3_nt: TGTGCCAGCAGCCCGGAGCGGGGGTCCCCCTCCGATACGCAGTATTTT
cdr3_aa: CASSPERGSPSDTQYF

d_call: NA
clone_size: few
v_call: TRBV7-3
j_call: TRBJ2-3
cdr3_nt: TGTGCCAGCAGCTTAAGTTTGGGGGCCGGCACAGATACGCAGTATTTT
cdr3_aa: CASSLSLGAGTDTQYF

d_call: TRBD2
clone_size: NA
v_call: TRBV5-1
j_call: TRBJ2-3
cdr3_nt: TGCGCCAGCAGCGATCTGACTAGCGGGGTCCTTGGAGATACGCAGTATTTT
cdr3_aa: CASSDLTSGVLGDTQYF

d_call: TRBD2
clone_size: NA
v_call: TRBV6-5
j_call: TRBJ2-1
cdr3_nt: TGTGCCAGCCCCCCCCCAAGCGGGAGCTTCAATGAGCAGTTCTTC
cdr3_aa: CASPPPSGSFNEQFF

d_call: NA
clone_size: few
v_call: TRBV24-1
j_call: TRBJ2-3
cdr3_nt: TGTGCCACCAGTGAGAGTTTAACAGATACGCAGTATTTT
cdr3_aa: CATSESLTDTQYF

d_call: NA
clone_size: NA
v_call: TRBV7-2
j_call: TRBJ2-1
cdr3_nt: TGTGCCAGCAGCCCCGGGCTAGTCATCGATGAGCAGTTCTTC
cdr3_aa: CASSPGLVIDEQFF

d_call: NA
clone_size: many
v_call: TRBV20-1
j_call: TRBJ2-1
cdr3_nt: TGCAGTGCTAGAGATCGGAGCTTCTCCTACAATGAGCAGTTCTTC
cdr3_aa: CSARDRSFSYNEQFF

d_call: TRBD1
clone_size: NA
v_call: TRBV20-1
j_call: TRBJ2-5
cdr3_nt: TGCAGTGCTAGTGTCAGGGGGCCCGAGACCCAGTACTTC
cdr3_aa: CSASVRGPETQYF

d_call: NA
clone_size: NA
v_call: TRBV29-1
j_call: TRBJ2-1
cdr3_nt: TGCAGCGTCCTCGCACAGGGCGGGTTTGGCAATGAGCAGTTCTTC
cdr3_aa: CSVLAQGGFGNEQFF

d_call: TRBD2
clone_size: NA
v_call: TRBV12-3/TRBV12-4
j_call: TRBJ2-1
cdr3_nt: TGTGCCAGCAGTTTAGCGGGGCTAGCGGGAGGTAATGAGCAGTTCTTC
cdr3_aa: CASSLAGLAGGNEQFF

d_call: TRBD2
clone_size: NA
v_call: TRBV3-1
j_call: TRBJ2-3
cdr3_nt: TGTGCCAGCAGCCATAGTCCAGCGGGGGGGATGAGTACGCAGTATTTT
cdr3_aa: CASSHSPAGGMSTQYF

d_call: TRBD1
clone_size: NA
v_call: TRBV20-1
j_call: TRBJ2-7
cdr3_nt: TGCAGTGCCCCAAATCCGGGACAGGGCTTCTCCTACGAGCAGTACTTC
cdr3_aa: CSAPNPGQGFSYEQYF

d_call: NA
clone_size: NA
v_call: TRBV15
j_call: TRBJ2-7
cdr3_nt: TGTGCCACCAGCCGGGGAGTGAGGACCGAGCAGTACTTC
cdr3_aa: CATSRGVRTEQYF

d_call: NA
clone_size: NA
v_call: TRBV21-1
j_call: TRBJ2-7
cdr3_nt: TGTGCCAGCAGCAAAGCATTACAGGGCTGCGAGCAGTACTTC
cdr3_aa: CASSKALQGCEQYF

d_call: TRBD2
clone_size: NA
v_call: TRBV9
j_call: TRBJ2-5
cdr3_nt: TGTGCCAGCAGCCCAGAGTCCGGGCTAGCGGGGGAGACCCAGTACTTC
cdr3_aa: CASSPESGLAGETQYF

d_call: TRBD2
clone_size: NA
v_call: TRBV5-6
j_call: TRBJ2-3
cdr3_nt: TGTGCCAGCAGCATGATAGCGGGACCTAGCACAGATACGCAGTATTTT
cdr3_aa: CASSMIAGPSTDTQYF

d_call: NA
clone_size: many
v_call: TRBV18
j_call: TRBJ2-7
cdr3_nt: TGTGCCAGCTCACCAAAGACGGAGCCCTCCTACGAGCAGTACTTC
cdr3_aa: CASSPKTEPSYEQYF

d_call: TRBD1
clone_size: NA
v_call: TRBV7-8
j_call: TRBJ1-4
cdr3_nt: TGTGCCAGCAGCCCCATGACAAGACAGGGCTTTGATGAAAAACTGTTTTTT
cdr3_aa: CASSPMTRQGFDEKLFF

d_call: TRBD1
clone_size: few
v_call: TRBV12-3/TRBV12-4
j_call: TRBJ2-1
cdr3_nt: TGTGCCAGCACCAAGAGAGGGGGCGGATTGGAACGGGATGAGCAGTTCTTC
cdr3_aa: CASTKRGGGLERDEQFF

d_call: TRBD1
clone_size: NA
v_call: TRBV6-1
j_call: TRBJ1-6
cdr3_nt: TGTGCCAGCAGTGTCGCGCCGGGACAGAATTCACCCCTCCACTTT
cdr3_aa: CASSVAPGQNSPLHF

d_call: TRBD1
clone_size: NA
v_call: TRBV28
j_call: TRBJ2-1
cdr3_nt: TGTGCCAGCAGTCCGATCGGACAGGGATTTCTCAATGAGCAGTTCTTC
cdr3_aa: CASSPIGQGFLNEQFF

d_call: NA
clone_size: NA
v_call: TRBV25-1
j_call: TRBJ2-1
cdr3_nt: TGTGCCAGCAGTGAATATCAATGGACAGCCGAGCAGTTCTTC
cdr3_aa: CASSEYQWTAEQFF

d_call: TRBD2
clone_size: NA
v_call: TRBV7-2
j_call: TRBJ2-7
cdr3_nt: TGTGCCAGCAGCTCATCTGGACTAGCTTACAATGAGCAGTACTTC
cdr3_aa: CASSSSGLAYNEQYF

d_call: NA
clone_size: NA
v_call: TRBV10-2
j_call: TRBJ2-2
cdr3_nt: TGCGCCAGCAGTCGAGGGATAAACACCGGGGAGCTGTTTTTT
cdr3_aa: CASSRGINTGELFF

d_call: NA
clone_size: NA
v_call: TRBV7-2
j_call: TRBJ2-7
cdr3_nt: TGTGCCAGCAGCTTGCCGCGCATAGGCGAGCAGTACTTC
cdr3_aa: CASSLPRIGEQYF

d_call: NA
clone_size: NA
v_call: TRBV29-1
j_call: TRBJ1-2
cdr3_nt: TGCAGCGTTGGGGGTCCTAACTATGGCTACACCTTC
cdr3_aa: CSVGGPNYGYTF

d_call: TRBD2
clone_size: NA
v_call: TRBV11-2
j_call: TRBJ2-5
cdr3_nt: TGTGCCAGCAGCTTCCCGGGACTACAAGCGTACTTC
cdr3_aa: CASSFPGLQAYF

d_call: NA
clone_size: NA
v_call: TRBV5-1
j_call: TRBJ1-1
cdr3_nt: TGCGCCAGCAGCTTGATACAACCAGGCACTGAAGCTTTCTTT
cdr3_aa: CASSLIQPGTEAFF

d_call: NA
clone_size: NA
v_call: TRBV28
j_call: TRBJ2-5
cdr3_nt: TGTGCCAGTATGACTGGGACGCGGGAGACCCAGTACTTC
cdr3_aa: CASMTGTRETQYF

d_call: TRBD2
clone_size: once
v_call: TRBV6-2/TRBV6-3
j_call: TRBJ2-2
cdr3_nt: TGTGCCAGCAAGCCTAGCGGGAACCCAACCGGGGAGCTGTTTTTT
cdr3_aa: CASKPSGNPTGELFF

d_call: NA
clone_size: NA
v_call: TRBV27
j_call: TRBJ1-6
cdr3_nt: TGTGCCAGCACTCGACCGGGGACGAGGAATTCACCCCCCCACTTT
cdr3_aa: CASTRPGTRNSPPHF

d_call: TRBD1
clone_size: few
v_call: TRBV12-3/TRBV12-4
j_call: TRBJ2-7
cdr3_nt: TGTGCCAGCAGTTTCGCGGGACAGGGGGGCTACGAGCAGTACTTC
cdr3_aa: CASSFAGQGGYEQYF

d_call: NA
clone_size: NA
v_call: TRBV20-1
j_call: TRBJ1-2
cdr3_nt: TGCAGTGCTAGGTTCCCAAACACAGACGGCTACTATGGCTACACCTTC
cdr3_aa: CSARFPNTDGYYGYTF

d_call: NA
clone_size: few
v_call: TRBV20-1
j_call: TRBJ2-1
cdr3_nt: TGCAGTGCTAGAGATAAGGCAAGCGGAAGAGGTGATGAGCAGTTCTTC
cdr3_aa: CSARDKASGRGDEQFF

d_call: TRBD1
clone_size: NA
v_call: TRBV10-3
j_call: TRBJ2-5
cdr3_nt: TGTGCCATCAGCGCTAAGGACAGGGGACAAGAGACCCAGTACTTC
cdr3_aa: CAISAKDRGQETQYF

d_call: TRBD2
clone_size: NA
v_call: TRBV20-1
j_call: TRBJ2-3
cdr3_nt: TGCAGTGCCCTAACTAGCGGGGCTAGCACAGATACGCAGTATTTT
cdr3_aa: CSALTSGASTDTQYF